The T cell receptor (beta chain) under discussion was sequenced for a study of metastatic and nonmetastatic thyroid tumors. Thyroid surgery took place with no prior treatment in any patient. Authors' processing steps: A classifier of distant metastasis in papillary thyroid cancer was built from CDR3 differences (across clinicopathological groups). TCRdb ran MiXCR on the PCR reads. Here the V and J calls rest on TCRdb's processing, not on the authors' analysis. The table has approximately 16,000 clones, roughly 20% seen once. Germline CDR1 and CDR2: SGHAT and FQNNGV. With 5 bases clipped from V and 6 bases from J, the junction kept 5 bases outside the gene matches. The CDR3 length is 13 residues. This clone is a singleton in its sample.

The receptor comes from a female donor with papillary thyroid cancer or a benign thyroid nodule (not recorded which). Some clones in this sample may be carry-over from other donors' samples. The gene calls are TRBV11-2 and TRBJ1-2; 8 bases are a match to TRBD1. The sequenced material came from blood. The CDR3 here is CASSTRTGNGYTF. CDR3 bases: TGTGCCAGCAGCACCCGGACAGGGAATGGCTACACCTTC.